This T cell receptor (beta chain) was captured in a study of T-cell memory formation after mild COVID-19. Turning to the study itself: The TCR clusters were mostly specific to one donor.

Via MiXCR, TCRdb re-called the 5' RACE reads, giving one row per CDR3 protein. The sample shows 400,000 to 500,000 distinct CDR3 sequences, roughly 17% of them seen only once. Comment on this clonotype: Its antigen remains unknown.

The V segment lost 4 bases and the J segment 7 bases; nucleotides outside the gene matches: 6. Looked up from germline, CDR1 is SGDLS and CDR2 is YYNGEE. The CDR3 loop spans 14 amino acids. The study's findings and limits: Among clones peaking at day 37 in the second wave, SARS-CoV-2 specificity remained unconfirmed. Most CD4+ clones that shrank were in CM and EM, while CD8+ ones turned up in EMRA.

The clonotype originates from a man younger than 30 who had mild COVID-19 (a few samples of this study predate the infection). Cell type and time point are not known. This rearrangement joins TRBV9 to TRBJ2-2; 8 nucleotides line up with TRBD1. What was sequenced was PBMCs or a T cell subset sorted from them (not recorded which). The CDR3 reads CASSPRGQGGELFF. In DNA form, the CDR3 reads TGTGCCAGCAGCCCCCGTGGACAGGGCGGGGAGCTGTTTTTT.